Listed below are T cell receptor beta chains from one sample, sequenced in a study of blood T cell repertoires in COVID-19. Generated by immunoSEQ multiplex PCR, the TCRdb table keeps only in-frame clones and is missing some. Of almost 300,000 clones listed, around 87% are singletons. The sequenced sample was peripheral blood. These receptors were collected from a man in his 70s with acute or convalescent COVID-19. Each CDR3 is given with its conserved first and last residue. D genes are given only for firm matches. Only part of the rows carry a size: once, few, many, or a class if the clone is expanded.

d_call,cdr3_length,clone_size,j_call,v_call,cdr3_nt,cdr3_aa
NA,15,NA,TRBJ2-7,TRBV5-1,TGCGCCAGCAGCCGGGAGTTTTTGGGTGTCAACGAGCAGTACTTC,CASSREFLGVNEQYF
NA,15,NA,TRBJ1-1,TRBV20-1,TGCAGTGCTAGTTCCCCCGAAAACTCAAACACTGAAGCTTTCTTT,CSASSPENSNTEAFF
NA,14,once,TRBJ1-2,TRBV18,TGTGCCAGCTCACCACAGAGAGCGATATATGGCTACACCTTC,CASSPQRAIYGYTF
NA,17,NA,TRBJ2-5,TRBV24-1,TGTGCCACCAGTGAGTCGGGGTTAACGGGGGAAGGAGAGACCCAGTACTTC,CATSESGLTGEGETQYF
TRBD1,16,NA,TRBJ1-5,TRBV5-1,TGCGCCAGCAGCTTGGACGGACAGGGAACGGGTCAGCCCCAGCATTTT,CASSLDGQGTGQPQHF
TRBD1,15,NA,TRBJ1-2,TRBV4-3,TGCGCCAGCAGCCCCGGACAGGGTGAGGGCTATGGCTACACCTTC,CASSPGQGEGYGYTF
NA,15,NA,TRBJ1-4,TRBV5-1,TGCGCCAGCAGCTTGGCCTTTCAGGCGAATGAAAAACTGTTTTTT,CASSLAFQANEKLFF
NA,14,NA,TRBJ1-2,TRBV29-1,TGCAGCGTTGAAAAAATATACAGGGTTAATGGCTACACCTTC,CSVEKIYRVNGYTF
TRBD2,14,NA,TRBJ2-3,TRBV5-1,TGCGCCAGCAGCTTGGGAGTAGCGGGGGAGGCTCAGTATTTT,CASSLGVAGEAQYF
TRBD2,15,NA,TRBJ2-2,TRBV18,TGTGCCAGCTCACCGGCGGGAGCTATCACCGGGGAGCTGTTTTTT,CASSPAGAITGELFF
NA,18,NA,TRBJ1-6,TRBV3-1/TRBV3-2,TGTGCCAGCAGCCAAGATCTGGGGAGATCCACCTATAATTCACCCCTCCACTTT,CASSQDLGRSTYNSPLHF
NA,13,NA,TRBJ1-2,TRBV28,TGTGCCAGCAGTTCAGGGGTCGGCTATGGCTACACCTTC,CASSSGVGYGYTF
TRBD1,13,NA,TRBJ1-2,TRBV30,TGTGCCTGGAGTTTGGGACAGGGGCAGGGCTACACCTTC,CAWSLGQGQGYTF
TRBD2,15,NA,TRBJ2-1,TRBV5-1,TGCGCCAGCAGCTTGTATAGCGGGAACCGAAATGAGCAGTTCTTC,CASSLYSGNRNEQFF
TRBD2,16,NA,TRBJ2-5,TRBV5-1,TGCGCCAGCAGCCGCGGGACTAGCGGGAGTGGCGAGACCCAGTACTTC,CASSRGTSGSGETQYF
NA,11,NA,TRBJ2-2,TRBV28,TGTGCCAGCAGTTTGGGACAAGGGCTGTTTTTT,CASSLGQGLFF
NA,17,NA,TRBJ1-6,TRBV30,TGTGCCTGGAGTGCACTGGGGGGGAACAGGAATAATTCACCCCTCCACTTT,CAWSALGGNRNNSPLHF
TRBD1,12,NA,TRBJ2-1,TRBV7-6,TGTGCCAGCAGCTTGCGACAGGGGGAGAAGTTCTTC,CASSLRQGEKFF
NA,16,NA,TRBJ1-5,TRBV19,TGTGCCAGTAGTGCCAACACGGGACTGAGTAATCAGCCCCAGCATTTT,CASSANTGLSNQPQHF
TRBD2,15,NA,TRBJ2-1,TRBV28,TGTGCCAGCCGGCCGGCGGGAGGGTTAGGCAATGAGCAGTTCTTC,CASRPAGGLGNEQFF
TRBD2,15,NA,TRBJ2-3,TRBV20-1,TGCAGTGCTAGTAGTGCTAGCGGGCGGACAGATACGCAGTATTTT,CSASSASGRTDTQYF
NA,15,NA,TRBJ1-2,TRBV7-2,TGTGCCAGCATCGCTCAGCCCTCGGTCCGGGGTGGCTACACCTTC,CASIAQPSVRGGYTF
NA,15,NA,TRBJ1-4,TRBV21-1,TGTGCCAGCACCCAAAGTCGGGATCGGGATGAAAAACTGTTTTTT,CASTQSRDRDEKLFF
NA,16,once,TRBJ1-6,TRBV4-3,TGCGCCAGCAGCCAAGATTTCGACAGCTATAATTCACCCCTCCACTTT,CASSQDFDSYNSPLHF
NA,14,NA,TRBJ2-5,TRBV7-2,TGTGCCAGCAGCTCGGCCTACGCAGCGGAGACCCAGTACTTC,CASSSAYAAETQYF
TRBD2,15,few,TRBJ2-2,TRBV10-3,TGTGCCATCAGTGAGGGACTAGCGAACACCGGGGAGCTGTTTTTT,CAISEGLANTGELFF
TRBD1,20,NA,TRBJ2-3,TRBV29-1,TGCAGCCCAAAGGACGGGGGAAATCTGTCCGGGACAGGGGGCCGGGGAACGCAGTATTTT,CSPKDGGNLSGTGGRGTQYF
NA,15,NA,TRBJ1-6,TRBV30,TGTGCCTGGAGTGTACGTCTAGTAAATAATTCACCCCTCCACTTT,CAWSVRLVNNSPLHF
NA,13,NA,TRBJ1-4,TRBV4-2,TGTGCCAGCAGCCCAGGGGAGTGGGAAAAACTGTTTTTT,CASSPGEWEKLFF
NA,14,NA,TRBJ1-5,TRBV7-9,TGTGCCAGCAGCGCCTCGAATGAGGCTCAGCCCCAGCATTTT,CASSASNEAQPQHF
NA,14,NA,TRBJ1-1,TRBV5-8,TGTGCCAGCAGCCGCGGACAGACCCCGACTGAAGCTTTCTTT,CASSRGQTPTEAFF
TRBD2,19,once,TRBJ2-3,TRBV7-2,TGTGCCAGCAGCCCGACCCCGGTTTTTGCGGGGGGAAGCACAGATACGCAGTATTTT,CASSPTPVFAGGSTDTQYF
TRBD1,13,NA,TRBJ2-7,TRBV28,TGTGCCAGCAGAGCTCAGGGGGCCTACGAGCAGTACTTC,CASRAQGAYEQYF
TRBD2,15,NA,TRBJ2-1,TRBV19,TGTGCCAGTAGGACCGGCGCGGGAGGTTACAATGAGCAGTTCTTC,CASRTGAGGYNEQFF
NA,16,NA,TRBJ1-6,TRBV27,TGTGCCAGCAGTCGGAATACTGGGGGGGTTAATTCACCCCTCCACTTT,CASSRNTGGVNSPLHF
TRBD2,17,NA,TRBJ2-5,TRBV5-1,TGCGCCAGCAGCTTGGGGGGGACTAGCGGGAGCGGAGAGACCCAGTACTTC,CASSLGGTSGSGETQYF
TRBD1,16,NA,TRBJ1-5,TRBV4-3,TGCGCCAGCAGCCAAGATTGGGGACAGAGCAATCAGCCCCAGCATTTT,CASSQDWGQSNQPQHF
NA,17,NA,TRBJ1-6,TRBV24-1,TGTGCCACCAGTGATTTGGTCGCACCGTACGATAGTTCACCCCTCCACTTT,CATSDLVAPYDSSPLHF
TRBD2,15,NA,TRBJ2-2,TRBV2,TGTGCCAGCACTTTAGATAGCGGGACCACCGGGGAGCTGTTTTTT,CASTLDSGTTGELFF
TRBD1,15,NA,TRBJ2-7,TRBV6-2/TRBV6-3,TGTGCCAGCAGTTTCGCCGGGACAGCTTCCTACGAGCAGTACTTC,CASSFAGTASYEQYF
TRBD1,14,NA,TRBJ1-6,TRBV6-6,TGTGCCAGCAGGAACAGGGGGAGGACTTCACCCCTCCACTTT,CASRNRGRTSPLHF
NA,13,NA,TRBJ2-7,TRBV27,TGTGCCAGCAGTCCCTCGTTCTCCTACGAGCAGTACTTC,CASSPSFSYEQYF
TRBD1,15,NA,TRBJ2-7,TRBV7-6,TGTGCCAGCAGCTTGGCCGGGACAGGGGATTACGAGCAGTACTTC,CASSLAGTGDYEQYF
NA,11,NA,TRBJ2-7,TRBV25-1,TGTGCCTTCAGGGCAACCTACGAGCAGTACTTC,CAFRATYEQYF
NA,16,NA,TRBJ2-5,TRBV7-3,TGTGCCAGCAGCTTAAATATTGCCCCGGCGGGAGAGACCCAGTACTTC,CASSLNIAPAGETQYF
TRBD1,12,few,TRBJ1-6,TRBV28,TGTGCCACCACAGGGGGGAGGTCACCCCTCCACTTT,CATTGGRSPLHF
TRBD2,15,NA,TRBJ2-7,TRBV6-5,TGTGCCAGCAGTTACGATCGCCTAGCGGCCTACGAGCAGTACTTC,CASSYDRLAAYEQYF
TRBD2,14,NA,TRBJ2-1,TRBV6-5,TGTGCCAGCACCCCTAGCGGGGAATACAATGAGCAGTTCTTC,CASTPSGEYNEQFF
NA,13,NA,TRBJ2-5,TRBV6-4,TGTGCCAGCAGTTTGGTATTCGGGGAGACCCAGTACTTC,CASSLVFGETQYF
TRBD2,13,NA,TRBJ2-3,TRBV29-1,TGCAGCTCTGGACTAGCGGGGGCAGATACGCAGTATTTT,CSSGLAGADTQYF
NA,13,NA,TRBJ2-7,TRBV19,TGTGCCAGTAGTCTTTCAGAAAGATACGAGCAGTACTTC,CASSLSERYEQYF
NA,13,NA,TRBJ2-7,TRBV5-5,TGTGCCAGCAGCTTTGGGACACATTACGAGCAGTACTTC,CASSFGTHYEQYF
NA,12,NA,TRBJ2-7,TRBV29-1,TGCAGCGTTGAGGGTGGAGGCTACGAGCAGTACTTC,CSVEGGGYEQYF
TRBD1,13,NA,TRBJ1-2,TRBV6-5,TGTGCCAGCAGTACACAGGGGAACTATGGCTACACCTTC,CASSTQGNYGYTF